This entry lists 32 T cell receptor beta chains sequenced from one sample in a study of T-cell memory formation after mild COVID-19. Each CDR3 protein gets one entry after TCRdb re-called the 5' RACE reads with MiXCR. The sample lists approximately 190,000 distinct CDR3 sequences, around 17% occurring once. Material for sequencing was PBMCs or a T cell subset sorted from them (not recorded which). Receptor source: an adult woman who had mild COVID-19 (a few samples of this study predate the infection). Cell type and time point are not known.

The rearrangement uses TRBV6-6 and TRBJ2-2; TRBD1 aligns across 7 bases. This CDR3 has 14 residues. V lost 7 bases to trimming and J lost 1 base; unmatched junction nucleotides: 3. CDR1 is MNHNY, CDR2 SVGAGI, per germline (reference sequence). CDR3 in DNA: TGTGCCAGCACTGGGGACAGGAACACCGGGGAGCTGTTTTTT. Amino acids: CASTGDRNTGELFF.

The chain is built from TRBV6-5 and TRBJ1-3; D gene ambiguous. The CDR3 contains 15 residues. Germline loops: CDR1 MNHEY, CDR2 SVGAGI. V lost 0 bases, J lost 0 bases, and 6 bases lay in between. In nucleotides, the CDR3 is TGTGCCAGCAGTTACTCTGAGGGCTCTGGAAACACCATATATTTT. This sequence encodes CASSYSEGSGNTIYF.

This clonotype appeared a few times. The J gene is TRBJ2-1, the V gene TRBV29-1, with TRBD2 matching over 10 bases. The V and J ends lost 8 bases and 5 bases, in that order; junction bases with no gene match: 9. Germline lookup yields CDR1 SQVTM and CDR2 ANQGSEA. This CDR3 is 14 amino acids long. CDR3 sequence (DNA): TGCAGCCACAAAAGCGGGAGGGGGAACAATGAGCAGTTCTTC. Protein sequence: CSHKSGRGNNEQFF.

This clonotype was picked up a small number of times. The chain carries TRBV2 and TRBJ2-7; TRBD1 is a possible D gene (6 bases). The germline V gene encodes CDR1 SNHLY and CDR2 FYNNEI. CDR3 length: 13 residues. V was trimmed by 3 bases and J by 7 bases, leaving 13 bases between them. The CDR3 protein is CASSEDWGLEQYF. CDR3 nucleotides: TGTGCCAGCAGTGAGGATTGGGGGCTTGAGCAGTACTTC.

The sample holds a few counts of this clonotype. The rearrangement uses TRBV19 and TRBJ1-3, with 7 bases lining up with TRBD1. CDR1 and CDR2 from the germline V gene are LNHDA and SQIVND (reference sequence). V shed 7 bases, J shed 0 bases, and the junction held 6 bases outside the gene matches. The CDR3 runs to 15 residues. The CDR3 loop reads CASTRTGNSGNTIYF. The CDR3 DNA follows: TGTGCCAGTACCCGGACAGGAAACTCTGGAAACACCATATATTTT.

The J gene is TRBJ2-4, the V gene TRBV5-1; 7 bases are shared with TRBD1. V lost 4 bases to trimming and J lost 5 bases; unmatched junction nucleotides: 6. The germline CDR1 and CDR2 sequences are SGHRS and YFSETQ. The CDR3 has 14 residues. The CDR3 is CASSPGTAENIQYF. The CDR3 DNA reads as TGCGCCAGCAGCCCCGGGACAGCTGAAAACATTCAGTACTTC.

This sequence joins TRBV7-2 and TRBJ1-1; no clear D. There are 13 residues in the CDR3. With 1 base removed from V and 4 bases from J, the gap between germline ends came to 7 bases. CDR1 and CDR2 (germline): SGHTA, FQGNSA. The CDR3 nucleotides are TGTGCCAGCAGCTTAGTAGGGCTCACTGAAGCTTTCTTT. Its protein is CASSLVGLTEAFF.

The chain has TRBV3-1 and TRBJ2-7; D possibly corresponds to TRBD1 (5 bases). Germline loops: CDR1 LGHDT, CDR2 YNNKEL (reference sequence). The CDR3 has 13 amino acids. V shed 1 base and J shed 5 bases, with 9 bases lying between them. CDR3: CASSQVRGNEQYF. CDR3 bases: TGTGCCAGCAGCCAAGTTAGGGGAAACGAGCAGTACTTC.

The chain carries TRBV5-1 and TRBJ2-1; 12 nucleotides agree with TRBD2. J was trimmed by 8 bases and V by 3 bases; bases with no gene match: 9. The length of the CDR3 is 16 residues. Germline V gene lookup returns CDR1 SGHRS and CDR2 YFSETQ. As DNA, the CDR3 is TGCGCCAGCAGCTCGGGACTAGCGGGTCGCGGCGATGAGCAGTTCTTC. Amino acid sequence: CASSSGLAGRGDEQFF. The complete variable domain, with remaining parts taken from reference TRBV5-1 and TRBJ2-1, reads KAGVTQTPRYLIKTRGQQVTLSCSPISGHRSVSWYQQTPGQGLQFLFEYFSETQRNKGNFPGRFSGRQFSNSRSEMNVSTLELGDSALYLCASSSGLAGRGDEQFFGPGTRLTVL.

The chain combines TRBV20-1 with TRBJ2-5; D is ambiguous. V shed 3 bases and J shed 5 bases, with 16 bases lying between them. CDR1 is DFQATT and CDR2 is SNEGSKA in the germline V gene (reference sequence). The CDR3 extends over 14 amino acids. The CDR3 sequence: CSARTSEEWETQYF. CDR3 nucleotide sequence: TGCAGTGCTAGGACATCCGAGGAATGGGAGACCCAGTACTTC.

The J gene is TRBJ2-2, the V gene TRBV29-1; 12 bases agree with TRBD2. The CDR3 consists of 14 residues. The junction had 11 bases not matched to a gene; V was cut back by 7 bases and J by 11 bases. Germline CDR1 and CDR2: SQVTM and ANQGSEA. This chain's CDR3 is CSARLAGAVGELFF. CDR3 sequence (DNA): TGCAGCGCGCGACTAGCGGGAGCGGTCGGTGAGCTGTTTTTT.

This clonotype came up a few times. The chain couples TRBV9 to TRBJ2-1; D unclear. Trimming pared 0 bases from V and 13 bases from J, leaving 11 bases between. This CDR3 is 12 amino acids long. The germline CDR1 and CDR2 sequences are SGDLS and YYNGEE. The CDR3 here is CASSVADGLQFF. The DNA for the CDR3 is TGTGCCAGCAGCGTAGCCGATGGCCTACAGTTCTTC.

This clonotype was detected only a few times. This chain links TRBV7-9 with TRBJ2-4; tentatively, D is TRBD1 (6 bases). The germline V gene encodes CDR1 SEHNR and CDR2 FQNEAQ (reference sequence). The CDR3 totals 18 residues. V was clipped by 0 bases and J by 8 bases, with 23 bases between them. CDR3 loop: CASSLAGRAGAFRDIQYF. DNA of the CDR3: TGTGCCAGCAGCTTAGCGGGCCGGGCAGGGGCCTTTCGGGACATTCAGTACTTC.

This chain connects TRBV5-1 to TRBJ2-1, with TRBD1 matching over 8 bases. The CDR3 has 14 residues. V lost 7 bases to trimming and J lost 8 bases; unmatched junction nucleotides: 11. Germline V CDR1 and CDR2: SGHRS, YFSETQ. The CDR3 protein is CASDPGGFMDEQFF. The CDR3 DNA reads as TGCGCCAGCGATCCAGGGGGCTTCATGGATGAGCAGTTCTTC.

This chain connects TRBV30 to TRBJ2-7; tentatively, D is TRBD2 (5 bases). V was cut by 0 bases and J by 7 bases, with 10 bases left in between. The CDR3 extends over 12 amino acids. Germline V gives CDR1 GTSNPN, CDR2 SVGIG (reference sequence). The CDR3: CAWSVSGFEQYF. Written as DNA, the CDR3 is TGTGCCTGGAGTGTATCGGGGTTTGAGCAGTACTTC.

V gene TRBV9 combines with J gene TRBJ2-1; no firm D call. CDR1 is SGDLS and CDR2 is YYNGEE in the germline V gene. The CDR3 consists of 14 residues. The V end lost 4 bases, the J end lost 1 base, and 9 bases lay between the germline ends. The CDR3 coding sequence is TGTGCCAGCAGCCCCTTAGGGTCCTACAATGAGCAGTTCTTC. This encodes CASSPLGSYNEQFF.

CDR3 coding DNA: TGCAGTGCTAGTTTAGGGGTTTTGAGTGAAAAACTGTTTTTT. Translating gives CSASLGVLSEKLFF. The rearrangement uses TRBV20-1 and TRBJ1-4; D perhaps matches TRBD1 (5 bases). The length of the CDR3 is 14 residues. Germline-derived CDR1 and CDR2 are DFQATT and SNEGSKA (reference sequence). V was trimmed by 3 bases and J by 7 bases, leaving 15 bases between them.

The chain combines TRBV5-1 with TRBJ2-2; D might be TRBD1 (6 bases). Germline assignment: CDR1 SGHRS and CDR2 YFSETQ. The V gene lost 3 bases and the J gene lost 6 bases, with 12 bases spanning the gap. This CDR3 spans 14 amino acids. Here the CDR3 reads CASSYRPGAGELFF. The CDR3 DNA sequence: TGCGCCAGCAGCTACCGGCCAGGGGCCGGGGAGCTGTTTTTT.

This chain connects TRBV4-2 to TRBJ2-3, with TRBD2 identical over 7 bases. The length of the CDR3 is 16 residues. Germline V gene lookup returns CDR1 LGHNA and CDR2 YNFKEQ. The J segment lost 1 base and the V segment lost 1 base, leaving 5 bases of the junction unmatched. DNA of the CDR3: TGTGCCAGCAGCCAAGGAGTAGCGGGCCGCACAGATACGCAGTATTTT. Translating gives CASSQGVAGRTDTQYF.

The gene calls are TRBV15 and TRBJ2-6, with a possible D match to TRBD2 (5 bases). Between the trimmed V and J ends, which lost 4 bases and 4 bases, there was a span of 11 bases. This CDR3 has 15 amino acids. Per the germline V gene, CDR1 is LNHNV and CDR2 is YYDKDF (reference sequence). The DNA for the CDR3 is TGTGCCACCAGCACGGCTAGCTCCGGGGCCAACGTCCTGACTTTC. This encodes CATSTASSGANVLTF.

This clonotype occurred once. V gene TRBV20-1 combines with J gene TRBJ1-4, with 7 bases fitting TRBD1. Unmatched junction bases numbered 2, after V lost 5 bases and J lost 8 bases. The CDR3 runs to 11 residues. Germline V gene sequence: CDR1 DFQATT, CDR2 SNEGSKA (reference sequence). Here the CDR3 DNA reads TGCAGTGCTCCAGGGGGAGAAAAACTGTTTTTT. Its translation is CSAPGGEKLFF.

The CDR3 loop is CSARGGTDTQYF. The CDR3 DNA follows: TGCAGTGCTAGGGGTGGCACAGATACGCAGTATTTT. V is TRBV20-1 and J is TRBJ2-3, with D unresolved. The CDR3 is made up of 12 amino acids. V was shortened by 3 bases and J by 1 base, with 5 bases between the two germline ends. CDR1 and CDR2 (germline): DFQATT, SNEGSKA (reference sequence).

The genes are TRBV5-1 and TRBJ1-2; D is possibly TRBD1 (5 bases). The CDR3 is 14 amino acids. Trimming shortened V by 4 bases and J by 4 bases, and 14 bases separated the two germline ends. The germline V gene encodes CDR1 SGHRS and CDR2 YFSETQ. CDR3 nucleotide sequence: TGCGCCAGCAGCGAGGACGGGGGAGCCTATGGCTACACCTTC. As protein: CASSEDGGAYGYTF. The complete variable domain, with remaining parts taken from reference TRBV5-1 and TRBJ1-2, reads KAGVTQTPRYLIKTRGQQVTLSCSPISGHRSVSWYQQTPGQGLQFLFEYFSETQRNKGNFPGRFSGRQFSNSRSEMNVSTLELGDSALYLCASSEDGGAYGYTFGSGTRLTVV.

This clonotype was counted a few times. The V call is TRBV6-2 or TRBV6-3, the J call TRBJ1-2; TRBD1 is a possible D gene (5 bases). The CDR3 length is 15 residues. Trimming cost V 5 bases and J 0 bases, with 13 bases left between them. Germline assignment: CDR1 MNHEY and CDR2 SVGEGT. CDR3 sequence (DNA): TGTGCCAGCAGTCGGGGCAGCGCCACTAACTATGGCTACACCTTC. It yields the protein CASSRGSATNYGYTF.

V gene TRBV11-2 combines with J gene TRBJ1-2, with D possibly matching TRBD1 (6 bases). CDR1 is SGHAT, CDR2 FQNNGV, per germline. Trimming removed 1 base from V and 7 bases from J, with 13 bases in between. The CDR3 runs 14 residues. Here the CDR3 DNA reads TGTGCCAGCAGCTTAGGGCCGGGGGCAGGTGGCTACACCTTC. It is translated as CASSLGPGAGGYTF.

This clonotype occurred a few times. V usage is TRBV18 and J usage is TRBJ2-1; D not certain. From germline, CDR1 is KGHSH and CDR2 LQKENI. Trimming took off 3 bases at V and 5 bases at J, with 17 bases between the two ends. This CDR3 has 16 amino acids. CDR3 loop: CASSPSRSYTHNEQFF. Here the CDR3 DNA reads TGTGCCAGCTCACCTTCCCGGTCCTACACCCACAATGAGCAGTTCTTC.

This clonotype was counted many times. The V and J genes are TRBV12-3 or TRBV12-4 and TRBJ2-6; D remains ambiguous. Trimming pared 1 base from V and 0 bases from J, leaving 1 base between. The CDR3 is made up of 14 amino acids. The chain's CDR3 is CASSLVSGANVLTF. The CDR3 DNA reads TGTGCCAGCAGTTTAGTCTCTGGGGCCAACGTCCTGACTTTC.

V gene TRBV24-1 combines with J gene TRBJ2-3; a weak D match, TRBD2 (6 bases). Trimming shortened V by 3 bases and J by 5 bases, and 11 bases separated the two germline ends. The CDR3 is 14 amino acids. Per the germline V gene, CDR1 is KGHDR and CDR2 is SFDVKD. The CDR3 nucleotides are TGTGCCACCAGTGATCCCGGACTATTAGATACGCAGTATTTT. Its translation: CATSDPGLLDTQYF.

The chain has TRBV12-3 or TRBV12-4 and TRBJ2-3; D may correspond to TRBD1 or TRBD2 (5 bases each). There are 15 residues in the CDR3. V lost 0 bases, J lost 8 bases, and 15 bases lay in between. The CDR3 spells CASSLARGALGTQYF. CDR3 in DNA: TGTGCCAGCAGTTTAGCTCGAGGGGCCCTAGGTACGCAGTATTTT.

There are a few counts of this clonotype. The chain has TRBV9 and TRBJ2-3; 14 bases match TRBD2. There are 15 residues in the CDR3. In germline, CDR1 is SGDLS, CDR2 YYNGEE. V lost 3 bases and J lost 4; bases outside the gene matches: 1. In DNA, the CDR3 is TGTGCCAGCAGCGGGGGACTAGCGGGGGCAGATACGCAGTATTTT. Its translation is CASSGGLAGADTQYF.

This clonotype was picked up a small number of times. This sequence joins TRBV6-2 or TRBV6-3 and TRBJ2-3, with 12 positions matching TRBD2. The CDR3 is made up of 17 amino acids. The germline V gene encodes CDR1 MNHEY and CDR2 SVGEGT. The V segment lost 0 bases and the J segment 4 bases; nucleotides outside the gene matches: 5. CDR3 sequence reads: CASSYSSSGRGADTQYF. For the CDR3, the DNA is TGTGCCAGCAGTTACTCATCTAGCGGGAGGGGAGCAGATACGCAGTATTTT.

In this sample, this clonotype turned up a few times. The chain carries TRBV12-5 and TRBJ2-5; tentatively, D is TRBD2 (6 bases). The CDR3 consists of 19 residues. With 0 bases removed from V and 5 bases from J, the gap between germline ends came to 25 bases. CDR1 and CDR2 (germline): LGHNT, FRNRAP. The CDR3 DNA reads TGTGCTAGTGGTTTGGTAACGTTGGGGGACTTTCCTTCCGCGGAGACCCAGTACTTC. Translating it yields CASGLVTLGDFPSAETQYF.